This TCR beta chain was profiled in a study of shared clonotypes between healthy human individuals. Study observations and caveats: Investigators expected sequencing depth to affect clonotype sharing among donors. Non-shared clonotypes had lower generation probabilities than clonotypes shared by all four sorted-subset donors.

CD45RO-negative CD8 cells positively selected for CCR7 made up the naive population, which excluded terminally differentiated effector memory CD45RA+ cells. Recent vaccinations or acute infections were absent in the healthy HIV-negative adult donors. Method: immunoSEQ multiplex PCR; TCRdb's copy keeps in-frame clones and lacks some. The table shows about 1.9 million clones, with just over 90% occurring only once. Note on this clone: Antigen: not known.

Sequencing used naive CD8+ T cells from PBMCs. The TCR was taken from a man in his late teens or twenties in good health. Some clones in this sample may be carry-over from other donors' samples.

This CDR3 reads CASSPGVADTQYF. For the CDR3, the DNA is TGTGCCAGCAGCCCAGGGGTGGCAGATACGCAGTATTTT. V is TRBV7-9 and J is TRBJ2-3; possible D gene TRBD1, 6 bases. Germline lookup yields CDR1 SEHNR and CDR2 FQNEAQ (reference sequence). Trimming shortened V by 5 bases and J by 4 bases, and 10 bases separated the two germline ends. This CDR3 spans 13 amino acids.